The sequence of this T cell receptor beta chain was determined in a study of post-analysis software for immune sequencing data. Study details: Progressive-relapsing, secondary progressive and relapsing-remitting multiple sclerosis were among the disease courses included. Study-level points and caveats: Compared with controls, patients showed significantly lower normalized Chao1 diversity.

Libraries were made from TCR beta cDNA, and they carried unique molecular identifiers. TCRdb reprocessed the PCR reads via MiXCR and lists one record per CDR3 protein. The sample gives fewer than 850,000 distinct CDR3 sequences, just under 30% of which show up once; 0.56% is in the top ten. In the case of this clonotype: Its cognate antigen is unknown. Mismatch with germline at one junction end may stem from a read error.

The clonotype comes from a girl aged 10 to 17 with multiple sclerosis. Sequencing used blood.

The DNA of the CDR3 is TGTGCCAGCAGCGACGGCAGGGAGAATCAGCTCCAGCATTTT. It translates to CASSDGRENQLQHF. The gene calls are TRBV6-2 or TRBV6-3 and TRBJ1-5; D possibly corresponds to TRBD1 (5 bases). The germline CDR1 and CDR2 sequences are MNHEY and SVGEGT. This CDR3 is built from 14 residues.